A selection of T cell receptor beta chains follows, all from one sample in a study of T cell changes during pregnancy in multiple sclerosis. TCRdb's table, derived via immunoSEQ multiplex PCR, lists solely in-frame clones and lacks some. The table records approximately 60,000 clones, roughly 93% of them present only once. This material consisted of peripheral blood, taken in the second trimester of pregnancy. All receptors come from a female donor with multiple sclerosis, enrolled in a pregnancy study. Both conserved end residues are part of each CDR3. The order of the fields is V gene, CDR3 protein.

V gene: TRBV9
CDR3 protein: CASSVEGQGAITEAFF

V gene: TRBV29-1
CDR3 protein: CSVEVVSHEQFF

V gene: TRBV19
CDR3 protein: CASEDPRGGATEAFF

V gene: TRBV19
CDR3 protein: CASVDRANTIYF

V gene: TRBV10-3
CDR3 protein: CAIRGVTGYGYTF

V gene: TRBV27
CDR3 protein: CASSPGDSSYEQYF

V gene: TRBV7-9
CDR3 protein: CASSLTSGAISNQPQHF

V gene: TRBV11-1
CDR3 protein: CASSLLRVSTEAFF

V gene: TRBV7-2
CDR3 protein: CASCIRAGGEKLFF

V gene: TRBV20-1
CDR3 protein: CSARSYETQYF

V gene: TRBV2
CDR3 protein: CASSRRDRYNSPLHF

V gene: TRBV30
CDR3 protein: CASQGYSNYEQYF

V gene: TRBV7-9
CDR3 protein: CASSLEQGGTEAFF

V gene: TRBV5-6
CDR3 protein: CASSFLTDRMRSPLHF

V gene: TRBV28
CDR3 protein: CASSFSIYEQYF

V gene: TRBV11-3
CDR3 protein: CASSLRRNSPLHF

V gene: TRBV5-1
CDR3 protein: CASSLGTNSPLHF